Listed below are T cell receptor beta chains from one sample, sequenced in a study of T cell responses to AZD1222 COVID-19 vaccine. Produced via immunoSEQ multiplex PCR; TCRdb's table is partial and in-frame only. The sample yields 50,000 to 65,000 clones, 85% to 95% seen once. Source: peripheral blood, taken 28 days after the second dose of the MenACWY control vaccine. The receptors originated from an adult who received the MenACWY meningococcal vaccine as a control. Each CDR3 is given with its conserved first and last residue. A D gene is named only where the DNA matches it firmly. A row's size may be missing; if present it is once, few, many or a size class.

v_gene	abundance	len	d_gene	j_gene	CDR3aa	CDR3nt
TRBV19	.	16	.	TRBJ1-1	CASTTSTGTRNTEAFF	TGTGCCAGTACTACTTCAACCGGGACCAGGAACACTGAAGCTTTCTTT
TRBV5-1	.	18	TRBD2	TRBJ2-7	CASSFNGMAGVVSYEQYF	TGCGCCAGCAGCTTTAACGGTATGGCGGGAGTAGTTTCCTACGAGCAGTACTTC
TRBV9	.	15	.	TRBJ2-1	CASSVEAVLNNEQFF	TGTGCCAGCAGCGTAGAGGCGGTCCTCAACAATGAGCAGTTCTTC
TRBV9	.	16	.	TRBJ1-3	CASSQGRGLTGNTIYF	TGTGCCAGCAGCCAGGGCAGGGGCTTAACTGGAAACACCATATATTTT
TRBV7-3	.	15	TRBD1	TRBJ2-2	CASRAGTGNTGELFF	TGTGCCAGCAGGGCCGGGACAGGGAACACCGGGGAGCTGTTTTTT
TRBV28	.	12	.	TRBJ1-4	CATGGLNEKLFF	TGTGCCACGGGGGGGTTGAATGAAAAACTGTTTTTT
TRBV2	.	15	TRBD1	TRBJ1-5	CASSPTGKSNQPQHF	TGTGCCAGCAGTCCGACAGGGAAGAGCAATCAGCCCCAGCATTTT
TRBV18	.	12	.	TRBJ1-1	CASSPPGGLAFF	TGTGCCAGCTCACCTCCAGGAGGTCTGGCTTTCTTT
TRBV11-2	.	16	.	TRBJ1-4	CASSTPRDSASEKLFF	TGTGCCAGCAGCACCCCCAGAGACAGCGCGTCAGAAAAACTGTTTTTT
TRBV7-9	once	15	.	TRBJ1-1	CASSPPFERGTEAFF	TGTGCCAGCAGCCCCCCTTTTGAGCGGGGAACTGAAGCTTTCTTT
TRBV11-2	.	15	.	TRBJ2-2	CASSLDRGDTGELFF	TGTGCCAGCAGCTTAGACAGGGGAGACACCGGGGAGCTGTTTTTT
TRBV27	.	15	TRBD2	TRBJ2-2	CASSLSGGDTGELFF	TGTGCCAGCAGTTTGTCTGGGGGGGACACCGGGGAGCTGTTTTTT
TRBV29-1	once	12	TRBD1	TRBJ1-4	CSVRDRGEKLFF	TGCAGCGTGAGGGACAGGGGGGAAAAACTGTTTTTT
TRBV11-2	.	17	.	TRBJ2-2	CASSLRGARQNTGELFF	TGTGCCAGCAGCTTAAGAGGAGCCCGCCAAAACACCGGGGAGCTGTTTTTT
TRBV5-4	.	14	.	TRBJ1-5	CASSDLGSNQPQHF	TGTGCCAGCTCGGATCTGGGGAGCAATCAGCCCCAGCATTTT
TRBV27	.	15	.	TRBJ1-3	CASSSRGTSGNTIYF	TGTGCCAGCAGTTCTCGGGGGACCTCTGGAAACACCATATATTTT
TRBV27	.	13	.	TRBJ1-5	CASSGGVGQPQHF	TGTGCCAGCAGTGGAGGGGTCGGCCAGCCCCAGCATTTT
TRBV27	.	14	.	TRBJ1-2	CASGYGGKNYGYTF	TGTGCCAGCGGCTATGGGGGGAAAAACTATGGCTACACCTTC
TRBV6-5	.	13	.	TRBJ1-5	CASSYSPNQPQHF	TGTGCCAGCAGTTACTCCCCCAATCAGCCCCAGCATTTT
TRBV30	.	14	TRBD1	TRBJ1-5	CAWTGGTGNQPQHF	TGTGCCTGGACCGGGGGGACAGGAAATCAGCCCCAGCATTTT
TRBV3-1/TRBV3-2	.	12	.	TRBJ1-1	CASSQDEGEAFF	TGTGCCAGCAGCCAAGACGAGGGAGAAGCTTTCTTT
TRBV11-2	.	14	.	TRBJ1-4	CASRHRDRDEKLFF	TGTGCCAGCAGGCACCGGGACCGGGATGAAAAACTGTTTTTT
TRBV19	.	10	.	TRBJ1-2	CASSNGGYTF	TGTGCCAGTAGTAATGGGGGCTACACCTTC
TRBV7-2	once	15	TRBD2	TRBJ2-5	CASSSGLAESETQYF	TGTGCCAGCAGCTCGGGACTAGCGGAATCGGAGACCCAGTACTTC
TRBV3-1/TRBV3-2	.	15	.	TRBJ1-1	CASSHMPPMNTEAFF	TGTGCCAGCAGCCACATGCCCCCTATGAACACTGAAGCTTTCTTT
TRBV7-2	.	12	.	TRBJ2-1	CASSFDYNEQFF	TGTGCCAGCAGCTTCGACTACAATGAGCAGTTCTTC
TRBV19	few	14	.	TRBJ1-4	CASTLPGSNEKLFF	TGTGCCAGTACCCTACCTGGCAGTAATGAAAAACTGTTTTTT
TRBV16	.	14	TRBD2	TRBJ2-7	CASSQYGTTYEQYF	TGTGCCAGCAGCCAATACGGGACTACCTACGAGCAGTACTTC
TRBV27	.	13	.	TRBJ1-4	CASSFGGVEKLFF	TGTGCCAGCAGTTTCGGGGGAGTTGAAAAACTGTTTTTT
TRBV4-2	.	15	.	TRBJ1-4	CASSQWGGTNEKLFF	TGTGCCAGCAGCCAGTGGGGGGGAACTAATGAAAAACTGTTTTTT
TRBV19	.	11	.	TRBJ1-2	CASSKDVGYTF	TGTGCCAGTAGTAAGGACGTTGGCTACACCTTC
TRBV10-1	.	14	TRBD2	TRBJ2-1	CASAVVGGGRPQFF	TGCGCCAGCGCCGTGGTGGGCGGGGGAAGGCCTCAGTTCTTC
TRBV29-1	.	15	TRBD2	TRBJ2-7	CSVEGGRGLSYEQYF	TGCAGCGTTGAAGGGGGGAGGGGCCTCTCCTACGAGCAGTACTTC
TRBV5-8	.	11	.	TRBJ1-1	CASSLVQGAFF	TGTGCCAGCAGCTTGGTACAGGGAGCTTTCTTT
TRBV12-5	once	22	.	TRBJ1-1	CASGLATIPRRGTKNISTEAFF	TGTGCTAGTGGTTTGGCGACGATCCCAAGAAGGGGAACTAAGAATATTTCCACTGAAGCTTTCTTT
TRBV20-1	.	12	.	TRBJ1-1	CSASYELGKAFF	TGCAGTGCTAGTTACGAGTTGGGAAAAGCTTTCTTT
TRBV9	.	14	TRBD1	TRBJ1-1	CASSVDRVETEAFF	TGTGCCAGCAGCGTCGACAGGGTTGAGACTGAAGCTTTCTTT
TRBV30	.	15	.	TRBJ2-3	CAWRRRGAVTDTQYF	TGTGCCTGGAGAAGAAGGGGAGCGGTCACAGATACGCAGTATTTT
TRBV7-2	few	16	TRBD2	TRBJ2-1	CASSPRLAGVLNEQFF	TGTGCCAGCAGCCCACGACTAGCGGGAGTCCTCAATGAGCAGTTCTTC
TRBV6-6	.	15	TRBD1	TRBJ1-5	CASKDRQGTTQPQHF	TGTGCCAGCAAAGACAGACAGGGGACGACTCAGCCCCAGCATTTT
TRBV19	.	14	.	TRBJ2-3	CASSIWGAEDTQYF	TGTGCCAGTAGTATCTGGGGGGCCGAAGATACGCAGTATTTT
TRBV2	once	14	TRBD2	TRBJ2-1	CASCLAGGYNEQFF	TGTGCCAGCTGCCTAGCGGGAGGCTACAATGAGCAGTTCTTC
TRBV11-2	once	14	.	TRBJ2-1	CASSLRGRRDEQFF	TGTGCCAGCAGCCTCCGGGGCAGGCGAGATGAGCAGTTCTTC
TRBV29-1	.	13	.	TRBJ1-5	CSVEEGGGQPQHF	TGCAGCGTTGAAGAAGGGGGAGGTCAGCCCCAGCATTTT
TRBV6-5	.	14	.	TRBJ2-7	CASSYRQDYYEQYF	TGTGCCAGCAGTTACAGACAGGACTACTACGAGCAGTACTTC
TRBV2	once	14	.	TRBJ2-7	CASILGKFSYEQYF	.
TRBV5-4	.	16	.	TRBJ1-2	CASRRDLALTNYGYTF	TGTGCCAGCAGAAGAGACTTAGCACTCACCAACTATGGCTACACCTTC
TRBV28	.	12	.	TRBJ2-3	CASSLPTDTQYF	TGTGCCAGCAGTTTACCGACAGATACGCAGTATTTT
TRBV5-1	.	13	.	TRBJ1-3	CASSLSATDTIYF	TGCGCCAGCAGCTTATCTGCGACGGACACCATATATTTT
TRBV6-5	.	15	TRBD1	TRBJ1-6	CASSSRDRGHSPLHF	TGTGCCAGCAGTTCCCGGGACAGGGGACATTCACCCCTCCACTTT
TRBV27	.	15	.	TRBJ2-5	CASSSWGGLGETQYF	TGTGCCAGCAGCTCTTGGGGCGGTCTAGGAGAGACCCAGTACTTC